The 19 T cell receptor beta chains below all came from one sample that was sequenced in a study of response to subunit inactivated influenza vaccine. TCRdb reanalysed the RT-PCR reads using MiXCR and keeps one entry per CDR3 protein. The data show about 780,000 distinct CDR3 sequences, with about 18% seen just once and about a tenth held by the top ten. Sample: PBMCs from blood, taken approximately 5 days after vaccination. The receptors derive from a man aged 50 to 59 who received an inactivated influenza vaccine.

The chain recombines TRBV25-1 with TRBJ1-5; D unclear. This CDR3 is built from 14 residues. CDR1 MGHDK and CDR2 SYGVNS come from the germline V gene. Trimming removed 3 bases from V and 3 bases from J, with 9 bases in between. CDR3 DNA: TGTGCCAGCAGTGATGTGGGTTTCAATCAGCCCCAGCATTTT. Protein: CASSDVGFNQPQHF. Variable domain in full (rest from reference TRBV25-1 and TRBJ1-5): EADIYQTPRYLVIGTGKKITLECSQTMGHDKMYWYQQDPGMELHLIHYSYGVNSTEKGDLSSESTVSRIRTEHFPLTLESARPSHTSQYLCASSDVGFNQPQHFGDGTRLSIL.

Points on this clonotype: No conserved phenylalanine or tryptophan is present at the end of the CDR3, so a read error is the likely explanation. The rearrangement links TRBV6-1 to TRBJ1-6; 7 positions agree with TRBD1. With 7 bases clipped from V and 6 bases from J, the junction kept 6 bases outside the gene matches. In germline, CDR1 is MNHNS, CDR2 SASEGT. The CDR3 spans 14 residues. CDR3 sequence: CASKGDSINSPLHL. For the CDR3, the DNA is TGTGCCAGCAAGGGGGACAGTATTAATTCACCCCTCCACCTT.

This clonotype was observed a handful of times. The genes are TRBV7-9 and TRBJ2-1, with TRBD2 matching over 7 bases. The trim removed 0 bases at V and 10 bases at J, leaving 12 bases unmatched. Germline CDR1 and CDR2: SEHNR and FQNEAQ (reference sequence). The CDR3 totals 16 residues. For the CDR3, the DNA is TGTGCCAGCAGCTTAGCCGGGAGCGGGGCACGTAGGGAGCAGTTCTTC. Residues: CASSLAGSGARREQFF.

This clonotype showed up just a few times. V is TRBV12-3 or TRBV12-4 and J is TRBJ1-2; the D gene is possibly TRBD1 (5 bases). CDR3 length equals 16 residues. V was cut by 5 bases and J by 4 bases, with 20 bases left in between. The CDR3 DNA reads TGTGCCAGCAGTGGGCTCGGACAAGGGAGATCCTATGGCTACACCTTC. Translated, it gives CASSGLGQGRSYGYTF.

The table lists this clonotype with a few counts. V usage is TRBV5-5 and J usage is TRBJ2-7, with 7 bases matching TRBD1. The V segment lost 1 base and the J segment 3 bases; nucleotides outside the gene matches: 4. This CDR3 has 14 residues. The germline gives CDR1 SGHKS, CDR2 YYEKEE (reference sequence). As DNA, the CDR3 is TGTGCCAGCAGCTTGATGGGACAGAACTACGAGCAGTACTTC. It translates to CASSLMGQNYEQYF.

This clonotype was counted ten times or more. In DNA, the CDR3 is TGTGCCAGCAGCTTAAGGCGTCCGGGACTACGACACGCCGGGGAGCTGTTTTTT. This gives the protein CASSLRRPGLRHAGELFF. The chain couples TRBV11-2 to TRBJ2-2; 7 nucleotides match TRBD2. Germline CDR1 and CDR2: SGHAT and FQNNGV. V lost 2 bases, J lost 6 bases, and 15 bases stayed unmatched. CDR3 length: 18 residues. The full variable domain, rest sourced from reference TRBV11-2 and TRBJ2-2, is EAGVAQSPRYKIIEKRQSVAFWCNPISGHATLYWYQQILGQGPKLLIQFQNNGVVDDSQLPKDRFSAERLKGVDSTLKIQPAKLEDSAVYLCASSLRRPGLRHAGELFFGEGSRLTVL.

In this sample, this clonotype turned up a few times. The chain couples TRBV20-1 to TRBJ2-5, with D hard to call. This CDR3 is 13 amino acids long. Per the germline V gene, CDR1 is DFQATT and CDR2 is SNEGSKA (reference sequence). Trimming shortened V by 1 base and J by 4 bases, and 10 bases separated the two germline ends. Here the CDR3 reads CSARGGTAETQYF. The CDR3, as DNA: TGCAGTGCTAGAGGCGGAACCGCAGAGACCCAGTACTTC.

This chain links TRBV5-1 with TRBJ2-7; D gene uncertain. This CDR3 has 15 residues. V dropped 4 bases and J dropped 2 bases, with 16 bases sitting between them. Per germline, CDR1 SGHRS and CDR2 YFSETQ. CDR3 amino acids: CASSPSEGRTYEQYF. The CDR3, as DNA: TGCGCCAGCAGCCCCTCTGAAGGAAGGACCTACGAGCAGTACTTC. Together with reference TRBV5-1 and TRBJ2-7, the CDR3 gives the full variable domain: KAGVTQTPRYLIKTRGQQVTLSCSPISGHRSVSWYQQTPGQGLQFLFEYFSETQRNKGNFPGRFSGRQFSNSRSEMNVSTLELGDSALYLCASSPSEGRTYEQYFGPGTRLTVT.

This rearrangement joins TRBV10-3 to TRBJ1-1; no reliable D call. V lost 3 bases and J lost 2, with 10 bases in between. This CDR3 is built from 14 residues. The germline V gene encodes CDR1 ENHRY and CDR2 SYGVKD. CDR3 amino acids: CAISEFAENTEAFF. The CDR3 nucleotides are TGTGCCATCAGTGAATTTGCAGAAAACACTGAAGCTTTCTTT.

The J gene is TRBJ1-1, the V gene TRBV4-2; D gene uncertain. The CDR3 loop spans 14 amino acids. The V end was cut by 1 base, the J end by 0 bases, with 6 bases between. Germline V gene lookup returns CDR1 LGHNA and CDR2 YNFKEQ. CDR3 nucleotides: TGTGCCAGCAGCCAAGGGCTGGTGAACACTGAAGCTTTCTTT. Translated: CASSQGLVNTEAFF.

The chain carries TRBV2 and TRBJ2-2, with 8 bases identical to TRBD2. CDR1 SNHLY and CDR2 FYNNEI come from the germline V gene. V was clipped by 11 bases and J by 5 bases; unmatched bases: 7. The CDR3 runs 13 residues. This chain's CDR3 is CACSGGRTGELFF. The CDR3 DNA follows: TGTGCCTGCTCGGGGGGGAGGACCGGGGAGCTGTTTTTT.

Many counts were recorded for this clonotype. The chain employs TRBV12-3 or TRBV12-4 and TRBJ2-1, with a weak D call TRBD1 (6 bases). Trimming cost V 6 bases and J 2 bases, with 17 bases left between them. The CDR3 length is 16 residues. The CDR3 spells CASSTDRPHPYNEQFF. The CDR3 DNA reads as TGTGCCAGCAGCACAGACAGGCCACATCCCTACAATGAGCAGTTCTTC.

This clonotype was observed a few times. The chain recombines TRBV5-5 with TRBJ2-1; TRBD2 aligns across 12 bases. Trimming at V came to 4 bases and at J to 5 bases, leaving 7 bases not matched to a gene. The germline V gene has CDR1 SGHKS and CDR2 YYEKEE (reference sequence). The CDR3 loop spans 16 amino acids. Here the CDR3 reads CASSGASGRGNNEQFF. CDR3 coding DNA: TGTGCCAGCAGCGGGGCTAGCGGGAGGGGGAACAATGAGCAGTTCTTC. Variable domain in full (rest from reference TRBV5-5 and TRBJ2-1): DAGVTQSPTHLIKTRGQQVTLRCSPISGHKSVSWYQQVLGQGPQFIFQYYEKEERGRGNFPDRFSARQFPNYSSELNVNALLLGDSALYLCASSGASGRGNNEQFFGPGTRLTVL.

The gene calls are TRBV20-1 and TRBJ1-5, with TRBD1 matching over 7 bases. The CDR3 is 16 residues long. Germline loops: CDR1 DFQATT, CDR2 SNEGSKA (reference sequence). Unmatched junction bases numbered 14, after V lost 5 bases and J lost 4 bases. CDR3 protein: CSAPTPPTGRNQPQHF. CDR3 DNA: TGCAGTGCTCCCACCCCCCCGACAGGGCGGAATCAGCCCCAGCATTTT.

This clonotype appeared a few times. V and J are TRBV19 and TRBJ1-5; D call uncertain. Trimming removed 3 bases from V and 8 bases from J, with 11 bases in between. The CDR3 loop spans 13 amino acids. Germline V gives CDR1 LNHDA, CDR2 SQIVND (reference sequence). CDR3 in amino acids: CASSMVRLEPQHF. DNA of the CDR3: TGTGCCAGTAGTATGGTAAGGTTGGAGCCCCAGCATTTT.

This clonotype was found many times. The gene calls are TRBV20-1 and TRBJ1-2; D gene ambiguous. Germline CDR1 is DFQATT and CDR2 is SNEGSKA (reference sequence). The CDR3 consists of 15 residues. The V end was cut by 0 bases, the J end by 0 bases, with 11 bases between. As DNA, the CDR3 is TGCAGTGCTAGAGAGCGGACGCCGACTAACTATGGCTACACCTTC. It translates to CSARERTPTNYGYTF.

This clonotype was picked up a small number of times. CDR3 bases: TGTGCCATCAGGACCAGGGGCAATGAGCAGTTCTTC. Amino acids: CAIRTRGNEQFF. The chain carries TRBV10-3 and TRBJ2-1; TRBD1 might be the D (6 bases). With 6 bases removed from V and 6 bases from J, the gap between germline ends came to 9 bases. The CDR3 loop spans 12 amino acids. Germline CDR1 ENHRY, CDR2 SYGVKD.

The chain couples TRBV29-1 to TRBJ2-3, with TRBD1 matching over 7 bases. CDR1 is SQVTM, CDR2 ANQGSEA, per germline. CDR3 length equals 13 residues. V shed 8 bases, J shed 6 bases, and the junction held 11 bases outside the gene matches. Written as DNA, the CDR3 is TGCAGCTCTAACAGGGGCACCGGGGATACGCAGTATTTT. Amino acid sequence: CSSNRGTGDTQYF.

This rearrangement joins TRBV6-5 to TRBJ2-7, with 8 bases lining up with TRBD2. The CDR3 is 12 amino acids. Germline CDR1 MNHEY, CDR2 SVGAGI. J lost 6 bases, V lost 6 bases, and 4 bases had no gene match. CDR3 protein: CASSGGGVEQYF. The CDR3 DNA follows: TGTGCCAGCAGCGGGGGGGGAGTCGAGCAGTACTTC.